One sample yielded the 20 T cell receptor beta chains listed below, sequenced in a study of T cell responses to AZD1222 COVID-19 vaccine (dated by TCRdb to the early 2020s). The time point label, read with the paper, signifies: baseline before first vaccination. To prepare the library, the immunoSEQ multiplex PCR assay was applied. TCRdb mirrors the immuneACCESS table, restricted to in-frame sequences. Some clones are absent from its copies; in checked studies, under half trace to an unresolved V gene, and the reason for the others is unknown. The sample table contains over 85,000 clones; only one count was recorded for about 87% of them. 1.6% of the sample belongs to the ten largest clones. This sample comprised peripheral blood, obtained on day 0 of AZD1222 vaccination. The source of these receptors is an adult in good health.

This chain joins TRBV14 and TRBJ1-2, with D possibly matching TRBD1 (5 bases). The CDR3 is 13 amino acids. Germline V gene sequence: CDR1 SGHDN, CDR2 FVKESK. V was trimmed by 4 bases and J by 7 bases, leaving 13 bases between them. The CDR3 DNA sequence: TGTGCCAGCAGCCTAGTATCGGGACCTGGCTACACCTTC. Protein sequence: CASSLVSGPGYTF. The complete variable domain, with remaining parts taken from reference TRBV14 and TRBJ1-2, reads EAGVTQFPSHSVIEKGQTVTLRCDPISGHDNLYWYRRVMGKEIKFLLHFVKESKQDESGMPNNRFLAERTGGTYSTLKVQPAELEDSGVYFCASSLVSGPGYTFGSGTRLTVV.

As for this clone: An end of the junction does not agree with germline; a read error may underlie this. This chain links TRBV5-1 with TRBJ1-2; tentatively, D is TRBD1 (5 bases). Germline-derived CDR1 and CDR2 are SGHRS and YFSETQ. The CDR3 has 13 residues. The CDR3 region is CASTLAGGDGYTF. In nucleotides, the CDR3 is TGCGCCAGCACCTTGGCAGGAGGGGATGGCTACACCTTC.

This chain's CDR3 is CASSLVPGSAYEQYF. The CDR3 coding sequence is TGTGCCAGCAGCTTGGTTCCGGGGTCAGCCTACGAGCAGTACTTC. This chain connects TRBV5-4 to TRBJ2-7, with D tentatively TRBD2 (5 bases). Germline V CDR1 and CDR2: SGHNT, YYREEE (reference sequence). The CDR3 totals 15 residues. Trimming left V 0 bases short and J 2 bases short, with 12 bases between.

V is TRBV3-1 (or the pseudogene TRBV3-2) and J is TRBJ1-2; a possible D gene is TRBD1 (5 bases). The CDR3 consists of 15 residues. CDR1 and CDR2 (germline): LGHDT, YNNKEL (reference sequence). V was pared by 1 base and J by 8 bases, with 17 bases between. The CDR3 loop reads CASSQGLVTGGGYTF. For the CDR3, the DNA is TGTGCCAGCAGCCAAGGATTGGTCACAGGCGGCGGCTACACCTTC.

This chain links TRBV29-1 with TRBJ1-1, with a tentative D call TRBD1 (6 bases). The V end lost 6 bases, the J end lost 0 bases, and 11 bases lay between the germline ends. Germline V gene data show CDR1 as SQVTM and CDR2 as ANQGSEA. This CDR3 contains 13 residues. The CDR3 sequence is CSVSDSVNTEAFF. The CDR3 region has the DNA TGCAGCGTCTCGGACAGTGTGAACACTGAAGCTTTCTTT.

The chain links TRBV6-2 or TRBV6-3 to TRBJ1-5; 8 nucleotides agree with TRBD1. CDR1 is MNHEY, CDR2 SVGEGT, per germline. The ends lost 2 bases at V and 7 bases at J; junction bases unmatched: 7. CDR3 size: 15 residues. CDR3 in DNA: TGTGCCAGCAGTTACCAAGGACAGGGAGGCCAGCCCCAGCATTTT. This gives the protein CASSYQGQGGQPQHF.

The chain links TRBV19 to TRBJ1-2; D possibly corresponds to TRBD1 (5 bases). Trimming took 2 bases from V and 7 from J, leaving 8 bases between them. Germline lookup yields CDR1 LNHDA and CDR2 SQIVND (reference sequence). The CDR3 covers 12 residues. CDR3 sequence (DNA): TGTGCCAGTAGTATAAAGGGACTTGGCTACACCTTC. It specifies CASSIKGLGYTF.

The V and J genes are TRBV5-8 and TRBJ2-3; 13 positions match TRBD2. Germline CDR1 SGHTS, CDR2 YDEGEE. V lost 2 bases to trimming and J lost 0 bases; unmatched junction nucleotides: 9. This CDR3 spans 19 amino acids. The CDR3 DNA follows: TGTGCCAGCAGCTTTGAGACTAGCGGGAGGAGAGATAGCACAGATACGCAGTATTTT. This gives the protein CASSFETSGRRDSTDTQYF.

The chain recombines TRBV5-1 with TRBJ1-1; D may be TRBD1 (5 bases). The CDR3 consists of 15 residues. Germline V gene data show CDR1 as SGHRS and CDR2 as YFSETQ. V lost 3 bases, J lost 6 bases, and 18 bases lay in between. CDR3 nucleotide sequence: TGCGCCAGCAGCTGGGGGGGTTCCGAAGGGTCTGAAGCTTTCTTT. Its protein is CASSWGGSEGSEAFF.

This clone was recorded a few times. The chain links TRBV5-1 to TRBJ1-5; no definite D call. The germline V gene encodes CDR1 SGHRS and CDR2 YFSETQ. Trimming shortened V by 4 bases and J by 3 bases, and 14 bases separated the two germline ends. The CDR3 loop spans 15 amino acids. CDR3 sequence (DNA): TGCGCCAGCAGCGTCGTCCCAGGTCCCAATCAGCCCCAGCATTTT. This translates into CASSVVPGPNQPQHF.

The chain couples TRBV5-4 to TRBJ2-7; the match to TRBD1 covers 9 bases. The V gene end was trimmed by 4 bases and the J gene end by 3 bases; junction bases not matched to a gene: 5. CDR1 SGHNT and CDR2 YYREEE come from the germline V gene (reference sequence). The CDR3 is made up of 14 amino acids. The CDR3 DNA is TGTGCCAGCAGCGGGACAGGGCTACGCTACGAGCAGTACTTC. It encodes CASSGTGLRYEQYF.

The genes are TRBV6-6 and TRBJ2-3; a possible D gene is TRBD2 (6 bases). V shed 5 bases and J shed 6 bases, with 9 bases lying between them. The CDR3 has 12 amino acids. Per the germline V gene, CDR1 is MNHNY and CDR2 is SVGAGI (reference sequence). The CDR3 spells CASSSREDTQYF. CDR3 coding DNA: TGTGCCAGCAGTAGCCGGGAGGATACGCAGTATTTT.

This sequence joins TRBV19 and TRBJ1-2; D ambiguous. From germline, CDR1 is LNHDA and CDR2 SQIVND (reference sequence). The CDR3 runs to 12 residues. DNA of the CDR3: TGTGCAACGGGTATCCCGATCCCGGGCTACACCTTC. Translated, it gives CATGIPIPGYTF.

This chain uses TRBV24-1 with TRBJ2-3; 9 bases map to TRBD2. The CDR3 sequence is 16 residues long. V trimming: 0 bases; J trimming: 6 bases; junction bases outside the gene matches: 6. Germline assignment: CDR1 KGHDR and CDR2 SFDVKD. The CDR3 is CATSDLPGSGRDTQYF. CDR3 DNA: TGTGCCACCAGTGATTTGCCTGGCAGCGGGAGGGATACGCAGTATTTT.

This chain connects TRBV10-1 to TRBJ2-7, with D perhaps matching TRBD2 (7 bases). Germline assignment: CDR1 WNHNN and CDR2 SYGVQD (reference sequence). This CDR3 is 15 amino acids long. Trimming took off 5 bases at V and 1 base at J, with 15 bases between the two ends. As DNA, the CDR3 is TGCGCCAGCAGTTCGGACAGCGGGGCTTCCTACGAGCAGTACTTC. Encoded protein: CASSSDSGASYEQYF.

V gene TRBV7-9 combines with J gene TRBJ2-3; unclear D gene. The CDR3 extends over 16 amino acids. Germline V CDR1 and CDR2: SEHNR, FQNEAQ (reference sequence). The V end lost 5 bases, the J end lost 0 bases, and 15 bases lay between the germline ends. This chain's CDR3 is CASSATSGASTDTQYF. CDR3 nucleotides: TGTGCCAGCAGCGCAACTTCAGGAGCTAGCACAGATACGCAGTATTTT.

The CDR3 DNA reads as TGTGCCAGCAGCTCCCCCTGGCAGCAAGCGAACACTGAAGCTTTCTTT. Protein product: CASSSPWQQANTEAFF. V and J are TRBV5-4 and TRBJ1-1; D is unresolved. The CDR3 totals 16 residues. The germline CDR1 and CDR2 sequences are SGHNT and YYREEE (reference sequence). The V end was cut by 3 bases, the J end by 1 base, with 16 bases between.

The DNA of the CDR3 is TGTGCCTGGCAGTCAGGACGGATGTCACCCCTCCACTTT. It is translated as CAWQSGRMSPLHF. V gene TRBV30 combines with J gene TRBJ1-6, with D unclear. The CDR3 extends over 13 amino acids. Germline V gene lookup returns CDR1 GTSNPN and CDR2 SVGIG (reference sequence). Between the trimmed V and J ends, which lost 5 bases and 10 bases, there was a span of 15 bases.

With regard to this clone: Additional DNA sequences in this sample encode the identical CDR3. CDR3 sequence: CASSLSGGNTEAFF. The CDR3 DNA sequence: TGTGCCAGCTCACTATCCGGTGGGAACACTGAAGCTTTCTTT. The chain carries TRBV18 and TRBJ1-1; D not certain. CDR3 size: 14 residues. Per the germline V gene, CDR1 is KGHSH and CDR2 is LQKENI. Trimming removed 4 bases from V and 1 base from J, with 10 bases in between.

The chain couples TRBV10-3 to TRBJ2-7, with 9 bases lining up with TRBD1. Unmatched junction bases numbered 16, after V lost 6 bases and J lost 7 bases. This CDR3 has 16 amino acids. Germline V gene sequence: CDR1 ENHRY, CDR2 SYGVKD. The CDR3 spells CAISPGTGPSSGEQYF. The CDR3 nucleotides read TGTGCCATCAGCCCCGGGACAGGGCCCTCCTCGGGTGAGCAGTACTTC.